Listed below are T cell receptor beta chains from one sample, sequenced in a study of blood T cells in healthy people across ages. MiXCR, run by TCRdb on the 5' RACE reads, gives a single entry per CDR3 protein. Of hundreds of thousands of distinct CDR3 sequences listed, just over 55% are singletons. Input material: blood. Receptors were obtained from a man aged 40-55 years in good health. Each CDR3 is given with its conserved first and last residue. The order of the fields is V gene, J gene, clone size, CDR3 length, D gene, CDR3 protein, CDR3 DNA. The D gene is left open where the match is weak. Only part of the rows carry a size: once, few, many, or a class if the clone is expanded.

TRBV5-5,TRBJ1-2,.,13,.,CASSWGQVYGYTF,TGTGCCAGCAGCTGGGGACAAGTTTATGGCTACACCTTC
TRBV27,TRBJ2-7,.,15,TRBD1,CASTTRTGVIYEQYF,TGTGCCAGCACCACCAGGACAGGGGTAATCTACGAGCAGTACTTC
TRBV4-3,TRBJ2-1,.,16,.,CASSQEGGLSVGEQFF,TGCGCCAGCAGCCAAGAGGGTGGACTCTCCGTGGGTGAGCAGTTCTTC
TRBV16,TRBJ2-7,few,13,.,CASSLGGANEQYF,TGTGCCAGCAGCCTCGGTGGGGCTAACGAGCAGTACTTC
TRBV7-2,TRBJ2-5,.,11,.,CASSPGRGQYF,TGTGCCAGCAGCCCTGGACGTGGGCAGTACTTC
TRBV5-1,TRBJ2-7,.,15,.,CASSNSGSSYNEQYF,TGCGCCAGCAGCAACTCCGGTAGCTCCTACAATGAGCAGTACTTC
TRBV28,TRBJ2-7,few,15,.,CASSLGSGYRAEQYF,TGTGCCAGCAGTTTGGGTTCGGGATATCGTGCCGAGCAGTACTTC
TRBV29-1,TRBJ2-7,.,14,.,CSVEEVFGADEQYF,TGCAGCGTTGAAGAGGTGTTCGGGGCAGACGAGCAGTACTTC
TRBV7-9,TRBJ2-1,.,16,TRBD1,CASSKMTGVVANEQFF,TGTGCCAGCAGCAAGATGACAGGGGTGGTTGCTAATGAGCAGTTCTTC
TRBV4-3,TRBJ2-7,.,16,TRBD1,CASSQGSTGIYNEQYF,TGCGCCAGCAGCCAAGGTTCGACAGGGATCTACAATGAGCAGTACTTC
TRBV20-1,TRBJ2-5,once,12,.,CSAQMPQETQYF,TGCAGTGCCCAGATGCCGCAAGAGACCCAGTACTTC
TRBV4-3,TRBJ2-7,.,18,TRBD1,CASSQNTGGALSSYEQYF,TGCGCCAGCAGCCAAAATACAGGGGGCGCTCTAAGCTCCTACGAGCAGTACTTC
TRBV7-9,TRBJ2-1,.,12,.,CASSLASDEQFF,TGTGCCAGCAGCTTAGCGAGCGATGAGCAGTTCTTC
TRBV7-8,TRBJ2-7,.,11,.,CASSNPGVQYF,TGTGCCAGCAGCAACCCGGGAGTGCAGTACTTC
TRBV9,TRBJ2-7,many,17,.,CASSVGDGTAATYEQYF,TGTGCCAGCAGCGTAGGAGACGGGACGGCGGCAACCTACGAGCAGTACTTC
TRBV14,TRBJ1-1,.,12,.,CASSLNRVEAFF,TGTGCCAGCAGCCTTAACAGGGTTGAAGCTTTCTTT
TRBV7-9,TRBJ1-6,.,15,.,CASSLDSGYNSPLHF,TGTGCCAGCAGCTTAGATTCGGGGTACAATTCACCCCTCCACTTT
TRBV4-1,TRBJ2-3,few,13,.,CASSQVDGTPQYF,TGCGCCAGCAGCCAAGTAGACGGGACTCCGCAGTATTTT
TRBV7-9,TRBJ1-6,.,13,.,CASSLGDHSPLHF,TGTGCCAGCAGCTTAGGGGACCATTCACCCCTCCACTTT
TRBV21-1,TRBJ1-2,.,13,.,CASIGQLNYGYTF,TGTGCCAGTATCGGACAACTAAACTATGGCTACACCTTC
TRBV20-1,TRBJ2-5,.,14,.,CSAVQGWVQETQYF,TGCAGTGCTGTTCAGGGGTGGGTACAAGAGACCCAGTACTTC
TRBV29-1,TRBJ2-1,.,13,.,CSVEDGQYNEQFF,TGCAGCGTGGAGGATGGACAGTACAATGAGCAGTTCTTC
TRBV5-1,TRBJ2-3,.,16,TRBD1,CASSFGDRPHTDTQYF,TGCGCCAGCAGCTTTGGGGACAGGCCCCATACAGATACGCAGTATTTT
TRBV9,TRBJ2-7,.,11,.,CASSVEYEQYF,TGTGCCAGCAGCGTAGAGTACGAGCAGTACTTC
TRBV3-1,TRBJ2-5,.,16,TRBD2,CASRPTSGGFQETQYF,TGTGCCAGCAGACCGACTAGCGGGGGTTTTCAAGAGACCCAGTACTTC
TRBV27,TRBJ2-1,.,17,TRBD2,CASSFVAGDPSYNEQFF,TGTGCCAGCAGTTTCGTAGCGGGTGATCCCTCCTACAATGAGCAGTTCTTC
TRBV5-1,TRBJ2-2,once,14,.,CASSLLDPNGELFF,TGCGCCAGCAGCTTGTTGGACCCAAACGGGGAGCTGTTTTTT
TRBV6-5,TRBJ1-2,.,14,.,CASSYRGSGYGYTF,TGTGCCAGCAGTTACCGAGGATCGGGCTATGGCTACACCTTC
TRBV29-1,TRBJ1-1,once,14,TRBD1,CSVRAGTGFTEAFF,TGCAGCGTGCGGGCCGGGACAGGCTTCACTGAAGCTTTCTTT
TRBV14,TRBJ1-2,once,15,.,CASSQDWGILGGYTF,TGTGCCAGCAGCCAAGATTGGGGGATTCTTGGAGGCTACACCTTC
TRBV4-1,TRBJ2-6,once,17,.,CASSRLQGGTGANVLTF,TGCGCCAGCAGCCGCCTTCAAGGAGGGACTGGGGCCAACGTCCTGACTTTC
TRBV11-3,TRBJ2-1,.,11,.,CASSLDHEQFF,TGTGCCAGCAGCTTAGATCATGAGCAGTTCTTC